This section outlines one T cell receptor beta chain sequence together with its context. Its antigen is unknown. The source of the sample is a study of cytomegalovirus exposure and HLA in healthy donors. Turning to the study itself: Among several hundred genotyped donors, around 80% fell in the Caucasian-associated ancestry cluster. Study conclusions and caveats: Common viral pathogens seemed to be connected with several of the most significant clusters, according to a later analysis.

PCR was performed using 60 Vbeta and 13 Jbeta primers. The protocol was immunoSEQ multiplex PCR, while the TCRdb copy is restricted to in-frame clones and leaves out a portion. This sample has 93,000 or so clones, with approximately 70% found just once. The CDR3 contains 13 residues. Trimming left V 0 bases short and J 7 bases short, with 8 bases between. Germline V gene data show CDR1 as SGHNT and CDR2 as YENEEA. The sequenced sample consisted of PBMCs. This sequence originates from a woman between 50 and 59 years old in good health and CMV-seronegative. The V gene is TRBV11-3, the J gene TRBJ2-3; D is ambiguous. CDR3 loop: CASSLESENTQYF. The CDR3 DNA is TGTGCCAGCAGCTTAGAAAGCGAAAATACGCAGTATTTT.